This entry features one TCR beta chain sequence. Its antigen is still unknown. Assay used: immunoSEQ multiplex PCR; TCRdb lists only in-frame clones, some missing. This sample has 70,000 to 95,000 clones, with over 80% found just once. This sample was taken from a study of T cell responses to AZD1222 COVID-19 vaccine. Whole-study findings and limits: In the spike-specific TCR repertoire, nearly half reportedly target unmutated variant regions. Regions 160-218 and 743-854 held dominance among vaccine-associated CD4 TCRs, which spanned spike.

Germline V lookup: CDR1 MDHEN, CDR2 SYDVKM. V was shortened by 2 bases and J by 5 bases, with 12 bases between the two germline ends. The CDR3 is made up of 14 amino acids. The J gene is TRBJ1-2, the V gene TRBV28; maybe TRBD1 (5 bases). The sample here was peripheral blood, taken 28 days after the second AZD1222 dose. The sequence came from an adult who received the AZD1222 COVID-19 vaccine. The DNA for the CDR3 is TGTGCCAGCAGTTTAACGGTCCGGACATATGGCTACACCTTC. Its translation: CASSLTVRTYGYTF.